The clone carrying this T cell receptor (beta chain) showed up many times. The sample belongs to a study of regulatory T cells in long-lasting Graves disease. With iRepertoire HTBI primers and Arm-PCR of CDR3 regions, TCR beta libraries were built. One entry per CDR3 protein results from TCRdb running MiXCR on the multiplex PCR reads. The top ten hold more than 20% of the sample, which has some 560,000 distinct CDR3 sequences, about 16% seen once. The time point is: newly diagnosed GD, antithyroid drugs for less than 3 months. Isolated PBMC RNA provided the starting material for the TCR library. The same data also went into a second study, on T cells in Graves' hyperthyroidism and ophthalmopathy. Turning to that study: In the blood, most expanded thyroid clonotypes above 0.001 appeared as well.

This sequence originates from a woman aged 35 to 60 with Graves disease. The sample in question was peripheral blood mononuclear cells (PBMCs), obtained at new diagnosis, from a patient treated with antithyroid drugs.

The CDR3 DNA sequence: TGTGCCAGCAGCTTGGTAGGTGGGGCGGACCAAGAGACCCAGTACTTC. It translates to CASSLVGGADQETQYF. The chain joins TRBV5-4 to TRBJ2-5; possibly TRBD1 for D (5 bases). Germline V lookup: CDR1 SGHNT, CDR2 YYREEE (reference sequence). The CDR3 has 16 amino acids. With 0 bases removed from V and 0 bases from J, the gap between germline ends came to 12 bases.